Listed below are T cell receptor beta chains from one sample, sequenced in a study of shared clonotypes between healthy human individuals. Repertoires were generated with immunoSEQ multiplex PCR, while TCRdb's copy carries only in-frame clones and drops some. Of about 1.5 million clones in the sample, around 97% were seen once. Material: naive CD4+ T cells sorted from blood. The receptors stem from a young man in good health. Each CDR3 is given with its conserved first and last residue. D genes are given only for firm matches. Only part of the rows carry a size: once, few, many, or a class if the clone is expanded.

V	size	J	D	CDR3	DNA
TRBV29-1	.	TRBJ1-1	TRBD1	CSVEGDRGPMNTEAFF	TGCAGCGTTGAGGGAGACAGGGGGCCCATGAACACTGAAGCTTTCTTT
TRBV25-1	.	TRBJ2-2	.	CASSPRPWIGELFF	TGTGCCAGCAGTCCCAGGCCGTGGATCGGGGAGCTGTTTTTT
TRBV29-1	.	TRBJ2-7	.	CSVEEPRLFEQYF	TGCAGCGTTGAAGAACCGCGGCTGTTCGAGCAGTACTTC
TRBV5-8	.	TRBJ2-7	.	CASSRRQAVHEQYF	TGTGCCAGCAGCCGTCGACAGGCAGTCCACGAGCAGTACTTC
TRBV10-3	.	TRBJ1-5	.	CAISESGLAQHF	TGTGCCATCAGTGAGTCAGGGCTGGCCCAGCATTTT
TRBV9	.	TRBJ1-5	.	CASSAHTEGPQHF	TGTGCCAGCAGCGCTCATACCGAGGGGCCCCAGCATTTT
TRBV11-3	.	TRBJ2-2	.	CASSLGRSNTGELFF	TGTGCCAGCAGCTTGGGACGCTCGAACACCGGGGAGCTGTTTTTT
TRBV5-4	.	TRBJ1-1	.	CASGYLNTEAFF	TGTGCCAGCGGATACTTGAACACTGAAGCTTTCTTT
TRBV18	.	TRBJ2-3	.	CASSPPSSPDTQYF	TGTGCCAGCTCACCACCGTCCAGTCCAGATACGCAGTATTTT
TRBV29-1	.	TRBJ2-2	.	CSVSTVSANTGELFF	TGCAGCGTTTCGACAGTATCCGCGAACACCGGGGAGCTGTTTTTT
TRBV5-5	.	TRBJ2-2	.	CASRSFSDSNTGELFF	TGTGCCAGCAGGTCATTTTCTGACAGTAACACCGGGGAGCTGTTTTTT
TRBV9	.	TRBJ1-1	.	CASSDRANTEAFF	TGTGCCAGCAGCGACAGGGCGAACACTGAAGCTTTCTTT
TRBV19	.	TRBJ2-1	.	CASKGDEQFF	TGTGCCAGTAAAGGCGATGAGCAGTTCTTC
TRBV5-4	few	TRBJ1-1	TRBD1	CASSLGQGRTEAFF	TGTGCCAGCAGCTTGGGACAGGGGAGAACTGAAGCTTTCTTT